Each of the 7 T cell receptor beta chains below was sequenced from the same sample in a study of cytotoxic CD8 clonotypes in ibrutinib-treated CLL. Some clones are missing from TCRdb's copy, which holds only in-frame ones; the method was immunoSEQ multiplex PCR. The sample consists of 45,000 to 60,000 clones, roughly three fifths of them appearing once. Sequencing was performed on PBMCs, taken after 24 months of ibrutinib treatment. These receptors all come from a human donor with chronic lymphocytic leukemia.

The CDR3 coding sequence is TGTGCCAGCAGTTTGATACCTAGCGGGAGTATCGGTAAGCAGTTCTTC. Its protein product is CASSLIPSGSIGKQFF. The V and J genes are TRBV28 and TRBJ2-1; 10 bases line up with TRBD2. The CDR3 consists of 16 residues. Germline values: CDR1 MDHEN, CDR2 SYDVKM. Unmatched junction bases numbered 13, after V lost 3 bases and J lost 11 bases.

The chain couples TRBV7-9 to TRBJ2-7; TRBD1 agrees at 7 bases. The germline gives CDR1 SEHNR, CDR2 FQNEAQ (reference sequence). J lost 5 bases, V lost 3 bases, and 4 bases had no gene match. The CDR3 loop spans 13 amino acids. CDR3 sequence (DNA): TGTGCCAGCAGCTTTCAGGGGGTCCACGAGCAGTACTTC. It codes for CASSFQGVHEQYF.

This clone was seen many times. The chain links TRBV5-6 to TRBJ1-5; no definite D call. The CDR3 loop spans 13 amino acids. The V gene lost 2 bases and the J gene lost 5 bases, with 8 bases spanning the gap. Germline CDR1 is SGHDT and CDR2 is YYEEEE. The CDR3 nucleotides are TGTGCCAGCAGCTTCTCAGTTCATCAGCCCCAGCATTTT. The encoded protein is CASSFSVHQPQHF.

As regards this clone: Just one base apart from a much larger clone, this may be a read error. The same CDR3 is also encoded by other DNA sequences in this sample. The chain uses TRBV18 and TRBJ1-1, with D perhaps TRBD1 (6 bases). Trimming removed 4 bases from V and 2 bases from J, with 8 bases in between. The CDR3 length is 13 residues. CDR1 and CDR2 from the germline V gene are KGHSH and LQKENI. The CDR3 coding sequence is TGTGCCAGCTCACAGGGGGGAAACACTGAAGCTTTCTTT. It yields the protein CASSQGGNTEAFF.

In this sample, this clone turned up a few times. The chain joins TRBV6-1 to TRBJ2-7; D may match TRBD1 or TRBD2 (6 bases each). This CDR3 region has 12 residues. Germline lookup yields CDR1 MNHNS and CDR2 SASEGT. Trimming removed 8 bases from V and 6 bases from J, with 14 bases in between. This CDR3 is CASGRGRIEQYF. CDR3 in DNA: TGTGCCAGCGGCCGGGGGCGGATCGAGCAGTACTTC.

This clone was observed a few times. This chain uses TRBV4-1 with TRBJ1-2, with D hard to call. The CDR3 runs to 12 residues. The V end lost 0 bases, the J end lost 6 bases, and 5 bases lay between the germline ends. The germline CDR1 and CDR2 sequences are MGHRA and YSYEKL. CDR3 protein: CASSQETHGYTF. The CDR3 DNA reads TGCGCCAGCAGCCAAGAGACACATGGCTACACCTTC.

The rearrangement joins TRBV4-2 to TRBJ2-7; D assignment may be TRBD1 or TRBD2 (5 bases each). The CDR3 runs 14 residues. Germline lookup yields CDR1 LGHNA and CDR2 YNFKEQ. V dropped 4 bases and J dropped 1 base, with 11 bases sitting between them. CDR3 bases: TGTGCCAGCAGCCCTCGGGACGGGTCCTACGAGCAGTACTTC. Its translation: CASSPRDGSYEQYF.